This T cell receptor beta chain was retrieved from a study of shared clonotypes between healthy human individuals. Clones were sequenced by immunoSEQ multiplex PCR, and TCRdb holds only the in-frame ones, with some missing. The sample shows about 1.5 million clones, more than 95% of them seen only once. The length of the CDR3 is 15 residues. V lost 5 bases and J 3 bases, leaving 13 bases between the germline ends. From germline, CDR1 is SGHAT and CDR2 FQNNGV. V and J are TRBV11-2 and TRBJ2-2; TRBD2 is a possible D gene (6 bases). The TCR originated in a man aged 25 to 40 in good health. Material for sequencing was naive CD4+ T cells sorted from blood. Indicated subset: CD45RA+ positively selected. CDR3 DNA sequence: TGTGCCAGCAGCCGACTAGTAAGGGACACCGGGGAGCTGTTTTTT. Translated, it gives CASSRLVRDTGELFF.